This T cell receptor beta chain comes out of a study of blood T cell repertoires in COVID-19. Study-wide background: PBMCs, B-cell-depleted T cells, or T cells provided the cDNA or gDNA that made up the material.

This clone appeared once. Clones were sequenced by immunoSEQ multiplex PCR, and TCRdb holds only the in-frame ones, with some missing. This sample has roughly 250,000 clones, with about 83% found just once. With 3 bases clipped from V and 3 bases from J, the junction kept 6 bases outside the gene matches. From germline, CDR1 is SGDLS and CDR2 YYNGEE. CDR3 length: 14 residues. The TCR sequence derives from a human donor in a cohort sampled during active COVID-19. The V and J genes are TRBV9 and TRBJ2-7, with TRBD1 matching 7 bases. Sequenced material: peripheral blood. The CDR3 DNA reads TGTGCCAGCAGCGCGGGACAGCCCAGCTACGAGCAGTACTTC. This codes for CASSAGQPSYEQYF.